This T cell receptor beta chain was identified during a study of T cells in tuberculosis. Study-wide background: In South Africa, adults with active tuberculosis were compared with IGRA-negative and latently infected IGRA-positive adolescents.

The method was immunoSEQ multiplex PCR; TCRdb's version includes in-frame clones alone and lacks a portion of them. The sample includes 33,000 or so clones, 85% to 95% of them seen just once. Study-wide findings and caveats: Active tuberculosis alpha repertoires lay closer to GMM-specific TCRs than controls'. Classification accuracy was approximately 85% (AUROC around 0.9) with the GMM-specific repertoire.

Of note for this clone: The antigen is not known.

The germline gives CDR1 SGHTA, CDR2 FQGTGA. The CDR3 has 16 residues. Losses at the gene ends were 5 bases for V and 6 bases for J; bases not matched to a gene: 13. The rearrangement uses TRBV7-3 and TRBJ2-7, with 10 bases fitting TRBD1. Sequencing was done on a sample of PBMCs. The sequence was collected from a donor under 30 with latent tuberculosis or without tuberculosis infection. CDR3 loop: CASSLGPGQGRAEQYF. The CDR3 DNA reads as TGTGCCAGCAGCCTCGGACCGGGACAGGGGCGAGCCGAGCAGTACTTC.